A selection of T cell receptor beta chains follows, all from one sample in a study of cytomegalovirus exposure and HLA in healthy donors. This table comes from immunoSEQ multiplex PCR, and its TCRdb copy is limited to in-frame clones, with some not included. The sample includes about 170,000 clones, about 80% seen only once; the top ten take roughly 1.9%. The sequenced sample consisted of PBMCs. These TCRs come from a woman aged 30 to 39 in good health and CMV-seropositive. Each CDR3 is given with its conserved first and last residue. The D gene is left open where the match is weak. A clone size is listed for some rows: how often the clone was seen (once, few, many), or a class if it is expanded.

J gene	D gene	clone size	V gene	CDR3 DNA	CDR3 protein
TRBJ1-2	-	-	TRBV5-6	TGTGCCAGCAGCTTGGACTCAGGTACCTATGGCTACACCTTC	CASSLDSGTYGYTF
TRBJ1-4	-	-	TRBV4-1	TGCGCCAGCAGCCACCCGTATGAAAAACTGTTTTTT	CASSHPYEKLFF
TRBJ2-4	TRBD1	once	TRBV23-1	TGCGCCAGCAGCCATTCAAGGGGGCTCGTTGGGTTATACATTCAGTACTTC	CASSHSRGLVGLYIQYF
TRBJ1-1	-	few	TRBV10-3	TGTGCCATCAGTGTTACAGGGCGGGTAGACACTGAAGCTTTCTTT	CAISVTGRVDTEAFF
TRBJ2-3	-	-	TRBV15	TGTGCCACCAGCAGAGAGGCGTTAGCTGAAGATACGCAGTATTTT	CATSREALAEDTQYF
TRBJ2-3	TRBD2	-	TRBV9	TGTGCCAGCAGCGGGAGACTAGCGGGAGATGTAGATACGCAGTATTTT	CASSGRLAGDVDTQYF
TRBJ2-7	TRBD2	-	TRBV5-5	TGTGCCAGCAGCTTGAGGGCGGGAGGGTTGGCCGAGCAGTACTTC	CASSLRAGGLAEQYF
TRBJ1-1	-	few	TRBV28	TGTGCCAGCCTTACAGGGTTTCGGGCCACTGAAGCTTTCTTT	CASLTGFRATEAFF
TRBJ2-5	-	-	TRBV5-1	TGCGCCAGCAGCTTGGGGGGCGCGGAAGACTCCCAGTACTTC	CASSLGGAEDSQYF
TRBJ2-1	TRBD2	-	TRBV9	TGTGCCAGCAGCCACGGGGCGGGAGAGGTTAATGAGCAGTTCTTC	CASSHGAGEVNEQFF
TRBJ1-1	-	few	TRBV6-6	TGTGCCAGCAGTTACGGGCATATGAACACTGAAGCTTTCTTT	CASSYGHMNTEAFF
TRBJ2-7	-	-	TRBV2	TGTGCCAGCAGTGAATTAAGGGGGTACGAGCAGTACTTC	CASSELRGYEQYF
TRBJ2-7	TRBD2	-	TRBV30	TGTGCCTGGATGGGGCCAGCGGGGGGGCTCGAGCAGTACTTC	CAWMGPAGGLEQYF
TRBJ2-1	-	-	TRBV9	TGTGCCAGCAGCGTAAGTAGCGCTTATGAGCAGTTCTTC	CASSVSSAYEQFF
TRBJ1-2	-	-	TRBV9	TGTGCCAGCAGCCCAGAACAGGGAACCTATGGCTACACCTTC	CASSPEQGTYGYTF
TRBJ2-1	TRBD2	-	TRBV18	TGTGCCAGCTCACTAGAACCGGGACTAGCGGGAGTGATTGAGGATGAGCAGTTCTTC	CASSLEPGLAGVIEDEQFF
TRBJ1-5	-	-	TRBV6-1	TGTGCCAGCAGTGAGGTCCTACCCGGGATCCTCAGCAATCAGCCCCAGCATTTT	CASSEVLPGILSNQPQHF
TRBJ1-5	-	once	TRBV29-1	TGCAGCGTTGGTACAGCTAGCAATCAGCCCCAGCATTTT	CSVGTASNQPQHF
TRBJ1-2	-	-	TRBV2	TGTGCCAGCAGTACATATCTTGGGCAGGGAGGTGGCTACACCTTC	CASSTYLGQGGGYTF
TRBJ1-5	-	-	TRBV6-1	TGTGCCAGCAGTGGAGGGATCTATAGCAATCAGCCCCAGCATTTT	CASSGGIYSNQPQHF